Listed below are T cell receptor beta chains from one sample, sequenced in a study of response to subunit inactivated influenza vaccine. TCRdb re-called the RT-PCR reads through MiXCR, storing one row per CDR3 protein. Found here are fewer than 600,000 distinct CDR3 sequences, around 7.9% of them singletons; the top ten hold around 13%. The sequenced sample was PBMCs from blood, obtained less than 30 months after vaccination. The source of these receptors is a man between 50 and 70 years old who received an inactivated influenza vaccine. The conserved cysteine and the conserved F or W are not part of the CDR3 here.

cdr3_aa: SARDHTSSFGTSYEQY
v_call: TRBV20-1
j_call: TRBJ2-7

cdr3_aa: SARDETSRETQY
v_call: TRBV20-1
j_call: TRBJ2-5

cdr3_aa: ASSTEVDRGSYEQY
v_call: TRBV11-2
j_call: TRBJ2-7

cdr3_aa: ARSQAGTGGMSY
v_call: TRBV14
j_call: TRBJ2-7

cdr3_aa: ASSLGQGQDGYT
v_call: TRBV5-1
j_call: TRBJ1-2

cdr3_aa: ASSPYTNSGANVLT
v_call: TRBV27
j_call: TRBJ2-6

cdr3_aa: ASSFEAFYEQY
v_call: TRBV7-2
j_call: TRBJ2-7

cdr3_aa: ASSRGGYEQY
v_call: TRBV3-1
j_call: TRBJ2-7

cdr3_aa: ASSYRGRSQETQY
v_call: TRBV6-2/TRBV6-3
j_call: TRBJ2-5

cdr3_aa: ASRPQGHSYEQY
v_call: TRBV6-2/TRBV6-3
j_call: TRBJ2-7

cdr3_aa: ASSSRVGITGELF
v_call: TRBV3-1
j_call: TRBJ2-2

cdr3_aa: ASSLEYYTDTQY
v_call: TRBV7-6
j_call: TRBJ2-3

cdr3_aa: SVTLLRETQY
v_call: TRBV29-1
j_call: TRBJ2-5

cdr3_aa: ASSLGGINIQY
v_call: TRBV7-8
j_call: TRBJ2-4

cdr3_aa: ASSEQHNQPQH
v_call: TRBV6-1
j_call: TRBJ1-5

cdr3_aa: ASGSRVFSSWIQGRYNEQF
v_call: TRBV5-6
j_call: TRBJ2-1

cdr3_aa: SAPARDSTNYGYT
v_call: TRBV20-1
j_call: TRBJ1-2

cdr3_aa: ATTGHGMGHYEQY
v_call: TRBV10-2
j_call: TRBJ2-7

cdr3_aa: RAVRGGELF
v_call: TRBV20-1
j_call: TRBJ2-2

cdr3_aa: ASSPQGGSTEAF
v_call: TRBV11-2
j_call: TRBJ1-1

cdr3_aa: ASSSGGRNQPQH
v_call: TRBV12-3/TRBV12-4
j_call: TRBJ1-5

cdr3_aa: SARGLAGMQDTQY
v_call: TRBV20-1
j_call: TRBJ2-3

cdr3_aa: ASSYRDRVKTQY
v_call: TRBV11-2
j_call: TRBJ2-5

cdr3_aa: ASSSPTSLEY
v_call: TRBV7-9
j_call: TRBJ2-7

cdr3_aa: ASSHGGTDTQY
v_call: TRBV12-3/TRBV12-4
j_call: TRBJ2-3

cdr3_aa: SVDWTGEDTQY
v_call: TRBV29-1
j_call: TRBJ2-3

cdr3_aa: ASQREGSDTQY
v_call: TRBV2
j_call: TRBJ2-3

cdr3_aa: ASSQYRGPGYEQY
v_call: TRBV3-1
j_call: TRBJ2-7

cdr3_aa: ASSLGDRAMNTEAF
v_call: TRBV5-1
j_call: TRBJ1-1

cdr3_aa: SVLHRVDEQY
v_call: TRBV29-1
j_call: TRBJ2-7

cdr3_aa: ASSVVAGDYNEQF
v_call: TRBV9
j_call: TRBJ2-1

cdr3_aa: SATMGRPYEQY
v_call: TRBV20-1
j_call: TRBJ2-7

cdr3_aa: ASSVAGGRADTQY
v_call: TRBV9
j_call: TRBJ2-3

cdr3_aa: SARASGTGFTDYGYT
v_call: TRBV20-1
j_call: TRBJ1-2

cdr3_aa: ASSVTIAAPYNEQF
v_call: TRBV9
j_call: TRBJ2-1

cdr3_aa: ASSWGTSGSGTDTQY
v_call: TRBV5-6
j_call: TRBJ2-3

cdr3_aa: ASSLTPRLGETQY
v_call: TRBV12-3/TRBV12-4
j_call: TRBJ2-5

cdr3_aa: ATSRDPASTEAF
v_call: TRBV15
j_call: TRBJ1-1

cdr3_aa: ASTSSSVYEQY
v_call: TRBV2
j_call: TRBJ2-7

cdr3_aa: SARERPYSNQPQH
v_call: TRBV20-1
j_call: TRBJ1-5